The 14 T cell receptor beta chains reported below all come from one sample, sequenced in a study of T cell responses to AZD1222 COVID-19 vaccine. Produced via immunoSEQ multiplex PCR; TCRdb's table is partial and in-frame only. The sample yields 200,000 to 300,000 clones, about 92% seen once. The sequencing used peripheral blood, collected on day 0 of AZD1222 vaccination. Receptors originate from an adult in good health.

About this clone itself: Other nucleotide sequences in the sample specify the same CDR3. The V gene is TRBV19, the J gene TRBJ2-7; TRBD1 matches 8 bases. CDR1 and CDR2 from the germline V gene are LNHDA and SQIVND (reference sequence). The trim removed 3 bases at V and 3 bases at J, leaving 7 bases unmatched. The CDR3 is made up of 15 amino acids. CDR3 nucleotides: TGTGCCAGTAGTATCTTGGCAGGGGGCCTCTACGAGCAGTACTTC. Amino acid sequence: CASSILAGGLYEQYF.

CDR3 region: CASSPGQLGGTEAFF. The DNA for the CDR3 is TGTGCCAGCAGCCCAGGACAGCTCGGGGGCACTGAAGCTTTCTTT. The chain joins TRBV9 to TRBJ1-1, with D perhaps matching TRBD1 (6 bases). The germline V and J ends were trimmed by 4 bases and 4 bases, with 17 bases remaining between them. The length of the CDR3 is 15 residues. Germline CDR1 is SGDLS and CDR2 is YYNGEE.

The CDR3 nucleotides are TGTGCCAGCAGCATTGGGGGCATCGGCACTGAAGCTTTCTTT. Its translation: CASSIGGIGTEAFF. The V and J genes are TRBV7-2 and TRBJ1-1, with D possibly TRBD1 on 6 matching bases. Germline CDR1 reads SGHTA; CDR2 reads FQGNSA. Trimming removed 5 bases at V and 4 bases at J, with 14 bases between. This CDR3 is 14 amino acids long.

As DNA, the CDR3 is TGCGCCAGCAGCTACCGTATAGCGGGGACCTACGAGCAGTACTTC. Its translation: CASSYRIAGTYEQYF. V gene TRBV4-1 combines with J gene TRBJ2-7, with 8 nucleotides matching TRBD2. In germline, CDR1 is MGHRA, CDR2 YSYEKL. This CDR3 spans 15 amino acids. V lost 5 bases, J lost 2 bases, and 8 bases stayed unmatched.

The CDR3 nucleotides read TGCGCCAGCAGCCAACAGGGATCTGGGGCCAACGTCCTGACTTTC. It codes for CASSQQGSGANVLTF. The chain recombines TRBV5-1 with TRBJ2-6, with a weak D call TRBD1 (6 bases). V gave up 4 bases and J gave up 1 base, with 9 bases separating them. CDR1 SGHRS and CDR2 YFSETQ come from the germline V gene. CDR3 length: 15 amino acids.

The chain links TRBV6-5 to TRBJ2-7; D is unclear. V was clipped by 4 bases and J by 2 bases, with 12 bases between them. The CDR3 totals 14 residues. Germline V gene lookup returns CDR1 MNHEY and CDR2 SVGAGI. In DNA, the CDR3 is TGTGCCAGCAGTTTTAGACAAGGAGCCTACGAGCAGTACTTC. Protein product: CASSFRQGAYEQYF.

The V gene is TRBV6-5, the J gene TRBJ2-7, with D unresolved. Germline assignment: CDR1 MNHEY and CDR2 SVGAGI. This CDR3 contains 13 residues. Trimming took 6 bases from V and 2 from J, leaving 11 bases between them. The CDR3: CASRKTTTYEQYF. In DNA, the CDR3 is TGTGCCAGCAGGAAAACTACCACCTACGAGCAGTACTTC.

The chain links TRBV12-3 or TRBV12-4 to TRBJ2-7; D gene ambiguous. This CDR3 has 13 amino acids. V was clipped by 3 bases and J by 1 base, with 7 bases between them. DNA for the CDR3: TGTGCCAGCAGTTTGACGTTTTCCTACGAGCAGTACTTC. Translated: CASSLTFSYEQYF.

The chain employs TRBV28 and TRBJ2-1; possible D gene TRBD2, 6 bases. The germline V and J ends were trimmed by 0 bases and 10 bases, with 10 bases remaining between them. The CDR3 is 13 amino acids. The germline gives CDR1 MDHEN, CDR2 SYDVKM. CDR3 sequence: CASSLWAAGEQFF. The CDR3, as DNA: TGTGCCAGCAGTTTATGGGCCGCGGGGGAGCAGTTCTTC.

The CDR3 protein is CASSLAAYEQYF. CDR3 nucleotide sequence: TGTGCCAGCAGTTTGGCGGCCTACGAGCAGTACTTC. The genes are TRBV28 and TRBJ2-7; D call uncertain. Trimming removed 3 bases at V and 2 bases at J, with 5 bases between. The CDR3 covers 12 residues. In germline, CDR1 is MDHEN, CDR2 SYDVKM. Together with reference TRBV28 and TRBJ2-7, the CDR3 gives the full variable domain: DVKVTQSSRYLVKRTGEKVFLECVQDMDHENMFWYRQDPGLGLRLIYFSYDVKMKEKGDIPEGYSVSREKKERFSLILESASTNQTSMYLCASSLAAYEQYFGPGTRLTVT.

This clone was observed a handful of times. The chain joins TRBV11-2 to TRBJ1-5; no clear D gene. Germline V CDR1 and CDR2: SGHAT, FQNNGV. The CDR3 has 13 amino acids. V lost 4 bases and J lost 4, with 8 bases in between. The CDR3 protein is CASSSDLNQPQHF. CDR3 coding DNA: TGTGCCAGCAGCTCGGACCTAAATCAGCCCCAGCATTTT.

The V call is TRBV9, the J call TRBJ1-2; 8 bases are a match to TRBD1. CDR3 length: 13 amino acids. Germline V gene sequence: CDR1 SGDLS, CDR2 YYNGEE. Losses at the gene ends were 3 bases for V and 7 bases for J; bases not matched to a gene: 5. Here the CDR3 reads CASSAGQGGGYTF. The CDR3 nucleotides are TGTGCCAGCAGCGCAGGACAGGGCGGTGGCTACACCTTC. Full variable domain (missing parts from reference TRBV9 and TRBJ1-2): DSGVTQTPKHLITATGQRVTLRCSPRSGDLSVYWYQQSLDQGLQFLIQYYNGEERAKGNILERFSAQQFPDLHSELNLSSLELGDSALYFCASSAGQGGGYTFGSGTRLTVV.

This clone was counted a single time. The chain has TRBV5-1 and TRBJ1-2; D is undetermined. CDR1 and CDR2 (germline): SGHRS, YFSETQ. This CDR3 has 15 residues. With 0 bases removed from V and 4 bases from J, the gap between germline ends came to 13 bases. The CDR3: CASSLETGGGYGYTF. CDR3 bases: TGCGCCAGCAGCTTGGAGACGGGCGGTGGCTATGGCTACACCTTC.

The J gene is TRBJ1-6, the V gene TRBV6-4; D is undetermined. CDR3 length: 13 amino acids. V was trimmed by 0 bases and J by 11 bases, leaving 8 bases between them. CDR1 is MRHNA, CDR2 SNTAGT, per germline. For the CDR3, the DNA is TGTGCCAGCAGTGACTCGAAAGGAACACCCCTCCACTTT. Its translation: CASSDSKGTPLHF.